These T cell receptor beta chains were read from a single sample in a study of regulatory T cells in long-lasting Graves disease. One entry per CDR3 protein, called by TCRdb with MiXCR from the multiplex PCR reads. The repertoire holds 650,000 to 850,000 distinct CDR3 sequences, 25% to 35% seen once, with 40% to 55% in the top ten. Sequenced material: peripheral blood mononuclear cells (PBMCs), taken when the disease was refractory, from a patient treated with antithyroid drugs. Source of these receptors: a female donor with Graves disease. Each CDR3 is given with its conserved first and last residue. Each record gives: V gene, J gene, clone size, D gene, CDR3 protein, CDR3 DNA. A D gene is named only where the DNA matches it firmly. Clone size appears in some rows only: once, few, many, or a class for an expanded clone.

TRBV28	TRBJ1-2	NA	TRBD1	CASGYGTANYGYTF	TGTGCCAGCGGTTACGGGACAGCTAACTATGGCTACACCTTC
TRBV27	TRBJ2-5	few	TRBD2	CASSQTSGSRKETQYF	TGTGCCAGCAGTCAGACTAGCGGGAGCAGGAAAGAGACCCAGTACTTC
TRBV7-3	TRBJ2-4	NA	NA	CASSFVPSEVRGKGNIQYF	TGTGCCAGCAGCTTCGTGCCTAGCGAGGTCCGGGGGAAAGGGAACATTCAGTACTTC
TRBV12-3/TRBV12-4	TRBJ2-7	many	TRBD2	CASSLTSGSSYEQYF	TGTGCCAGCAGTTTAACTAGCGGGAGCTCCTACGAGCAGTACTTC
TRBV28	TRBJ1-5	NA	NA	CASSLLRHGYQPQHF	TGTGCCAGCAGTTTACTGAGGCACGGGTATCAGCCCCAGCATTTT
TRBV7-9	TRBJ1-1	NA	NA	CASSHGSPRMGVNTEAFF	TGTGCCAGCAGCCACGGGTCCCCCCGCATGGGGGTGAACACTGAAGCTTTCTTT
TRBV11-1	TRBJ1-1	many	TRBD1	CASSLRGRGAFF	TGTGCCAGCAGCTTAAGGGGGCGCGGAGCTTTCTTT
TRBV20-1	TRBJ1-5	NA	NA	CSALRGGSNQPQHF	TGCAGTGCGCTAAGGGGGGGAAGCAATCAGCCCCAGCATTTT
TRBV12-3/TRBV12-4	TRBJ2-7	many	NA	CASSFAGSSYEQYF	TGTGCCAGCAGTTTTGCAGGTTCCTCCTACGAGCAGTACTTC
TRBV30	TRBJ2-5	NA	NA	CAWSNERETQYF	TGTGCCTGGAGTAATGAGAGAGAGACCCAGTACTTC
TRBV20-1	TRBJ1-1	NA	NA	CSARAGSIPNTEAFF	TGCAGTGCTAGAGCAGGGAGTATCCCGAACACTGAAGCTTTCTTT
TRBV29-1	TRBJ2-7	few	NA	CSVEGDGSSYEQYF	TGCAGCGTTGAAGGAGACGGCAGCTCCTACGAGCAGTACTTC
TRBV11-2	TRBJ2-6	NA	NA	CASLGLSQRGSGANVLTF	TGTGCCAGCCTCGGACTCTCCCAACGAGGCTCTGGGGCCAACGTCCTGACTTTC
TRBV20-1	TRBJ2-7	NA	TRBD1	CSARERGTGADEQYF	TGCAGTGCTAGAGAGAGGGGGACAGGGGCCGACGAGCAGTACTTC
TRBV28	TRBJ1-2	few	NA	CASSASVLAEASYGYTF	TGTGCCAGCAGTGCCTCGGTCCTGGCGGAGGCGTCATATGGCTACACCTTC
TRBV7-9	TRBJ1-3	NA	NA	CASSLLDSGNTIYF	TGTGCCAGCAGCTTATTGGACTCTGGAAACACCATATATTTT
TRBV7-2	TRBJ1-1	NA	NA	CASRGARTNTEAFF	TGTGCCAGCAGAGGCGCCAGAACTAACACTGAAGCTTTCTTT